The 25 T cell receptor beta chains listed next were all sequenced from one sample in a study of tumor-infiltrating lymphocytes in primary liver carcinoma. Germline DNA was extracted alongside blood RNA, which was obtained from unsorted whole blood. Constant-region priming of approximately 0.55 ug total RNA yielded TCR beta cDNA. Nested multiplex PCR, run for three rounds with slightly modified ARM-PCR, yielded TCR beta libraries. TRBV1-TRBV30 forward and Cbeta reverse primers drove the first two approximately 10-cycle rounds. MiXCR, run by TCRdb on the multiplex PCR reads, gives a single entry per CDR3 protein. The sample contains hundreds of thousands of distinct CDR3 sequences, around 50% of which appear only once. The sample comprised peripheral blood. The receptors stem from a woman in her thirties with primary liver carcinoma and hepatitis B virus infection.

About this clonotype: A read error may be the cause here, since a much bigger clone is one base away. The CDR3 protein is CANGVGTYEQYF. CDR3 nucleotides: TGTGCCAACGGGGTAGGGACCTACGAGCAGTACTTC. The gene calls are TRBV6-5 and TRBJ2-7, with D possibly being TRBD2 (5 bases). Germline V gene lookup returns CDR1 MNHEY and CDR2 SVGAGI. The length of the CDR3 is 12 residues. Trimming pared 10 bases from V and 2 bases from J, leaving 12 bases between.

This clonotype was picked up many times. This chain links TRBV6-5 with TRBJ2-2; D gene unclear. The V gene lost 11 bases and the J gene lost 4 bases, with 14 bases spanning the gap. This CDR3 is built from 13 residues. CDR1 and CDR2 (germline): MNHEY, SVGAGI. The chain's CDR3 is CAAGLWGTGELFF. CDR3 sequence (DNA): TGTGCCGCCGGCCTGTGGGGCACCGGGGAGCTGTTTTTT.

The J gene is TRBJ2-7, the V gene TRBV6-1; D may be TRBD1 (6 bases). The CDR3 runs 14 residues. Germline-derived CDR1 and CDR2 are MNHNS and SASEGT. Trimming took off 6 bases at V and 2 bases at J, with 14 bases between the two ends. CDR3 residues: CASRGQRSPYEQYF. Written as DNA, the CDR3 is TGTGCCAGCAGGGGACAAAGAAGCCCCTACGAGCAGTACTTC.

Here the CDR3 reads CASRQQGAGETQYF. The CDR3 bases are TGTGCCAGCAGGCAACAGGGGGCAGGAGAGACCCAGTACTTC. The rearrangement joins TRBV6-1 to TRBJ2-5; 9 bases match TRBD1. Germline trimming cut 6 bases from V and 4 bases from J; bases unmatched to any gene: 6. From germline, CDR1 is MNHNS and CDR2 SASEGT. This CDR3 has 14 amino acids.

Comment on this clonotype: A clone one base away is much larger, so this may be a read error. The chain employs TRBV12-3 or TRBV12-4 and TRBJ1-1; no clear D. The CDR3 consists of 13 residues. The chain's CDR3 is CASSFLLNIEAFF. CDR3 DNA: TGTGCCAGCAGTTTTCTCTTGAACATTGAAGCTTTCTTT.

This clonotype was detected only a few times. The chain combines TRBV6-1 with TRBJ2-5; 10 positions match TRBD2. This CDR3 spans 17 amino acids. Unmatched junction bases numbered 6, after V lost 0 bases and J lost 2 bases. Germline CDR1 and CDR2: MNHNS and SASEGT. CDR3 sequence reads: CASSEAGRTSGQETQYF. CDR3 DNA: TGTGCCAGCAGTGAAGCGGGGCGGACTAGCGGTCAAGAGACCCAGTACTTC.

This chain joins TRBV11-3 and TRBJ2-3; 11 bases agree with TRBD2. The ends lost 2 bases at V and 1 base at J; junction bases unmatched: 11. CDR3 length: 19 residues. Germline V CDR1 and CDR2: SGHNT, YENEEA. DNA of the CDR3: TGTGCCAGCAGCTTACCTTTGGGGCTAGCGGGAGGAGGCACAGATACGCAGTATTTT. It yields the protein CASSLPLGLAGGGTDTQYF.

This clonotype occurred many times. The rearrangement uses TRBV11-2 and TRBJ2-4; TRBD2 is a possible D gene (6 bases). CDR1 is SGHAT and CDR2 is FQNNGV in the germline V gene. The germline V and J ends were trimmed by 1 base and 1 base, with 11 bases remaining between them. The CDR3 runs to 16 residues. CDR3 in DNA: TGTGCCAGCAGCTTAGGGTCGGGAGATGCCAAAAACATTCAGTACTTC. This gives the protein CASSLGSGDAKNIQYF. The complete variable domain, with remaining parts taken from reference TRBV11-2 and TRBJ2-4, reads EAGVAQSPRYKIIEKRQSVAFWCNPISGHATLYWYQQILGQGPKLLIQFQNNGVVDDSQLPKDRFSAERLKGVDSTLKIQPAKLEDSAVYLCASSLGSGDAKNIQYFGAGTRLSVL.

The chain is built from TRBV30 and TRBJ2-1; TRBD2 aligns across 8 bases. The trim removed 1 base at V and 8 bases at J, leaving 10 bases unmatched. The CDR3 spans 15 residues. The germline CDR1 and CDR2 sequences are GTSNPN and SVGIG (reference sequence). CDR3 nucleotide sequence: TGTGCCTGGAGTGGCAGAGCGGGAGTAGGTTATGAGCAGTTCTTC. It yields the protein CAWSGRAGVGYEQFF.

The chain couples TRBV5-4 to TRBJ2-5, with D maybe TRBD2 (6 bases). Trimming cost V 1 base and J 0 bases, with 10 bases left between them. CDR3 length equals 15 residues. Germline loops: CDR1 SGHNT, CDR2 YYREEE (reference sequence). CDR3 loop: CASSLLLAHQETQYF. The CDR3 coding sequence is TGTGCCAGCAGCTTGTTACTAGCTCACCAAGAGACCCAGTACTTC.

As concerns this clonotype: This may be a read error: a much more frequent sequence differs by one nucleotide. The chain joins TRBV6-2 or TRBV6-3 to TRBJ2-7; the match to TRBD2 covers 7 bases. The V gene's germline CDR1 is MNHEY and CDR2 SVGEGT. The CDR3 loop spans 15 amino acids. Losses at the gene ends were 4 bases for V and 2 bases for J; bases not matched to a gene: 8. The CDR3 spells CASSSTSVSTYEQYF. The CDR3 DNA is TGTGCCAGCAGTTCAACTAGCGTGTCAACCTACGAGCAGTACTTC.

Comments on this clonotype: A read error may explain this, as a much larger clone is one base away. The chain uses TRBV12-3 or TRBV12-4 and TRBJ2-5, with D perhaps assigned TRBD1 or TRBD2 (6 bases each). The CDR3 is 15 amino acids. The CDR3 coding sequence is TGTGTCAGCAGTTTAGCCGGGGGCCAGGGAGAGACCCAGTACTTC. It is translated as CVSSLAGGQGETQYF.

A remark on this clonotype: A much larger clone is a single base away; this may be a read error. The chain combines TRBV10-3 with TRBJ2-7, with D unresolved. The CDR3 contains 13 residues. Trimming pared 10 bases from V and 2 bases from J, leaving 15 bases between. The germline V gene has CDR1 ENHRY and CDR2 SYGVKD. CDR3 loop: CATSADRAYEQYF. DNA of the CDR3: TGTGCCACCTCGGCTGACCGCGCCTACGAGCAGTACTTC.

V and J are TRBV12-3 or TRBV12-4 and TRBJ2-3; unclear D gene. V was trimmed by 6 bases and J by 4 bases, leaving 20 bases between them. This CDR3 contains 16 residues. The CDR3 DNA reads as TGTGCCAGCAGCATCAGCGAGGAGCGTGTTGCAGATACGCAGTATTTT. It is translated as CASSISEERVADTQYF.

On this clonotype: A much larger clone lies a single base off, so this may be a read error. The chain combines TRBV5-6 with TRBJ2-3, with a possible D match to TRBD2 (6 bases). Trimming stripped 6 bases from V and 1 base from J, with 18 bases between. CDR3 size: 16 residues. Germline V gene data show CDR1 as SGHDT and CDR2 as YYEEEE. CDR3 sequence (DNA): TGTGCCAGCATCCTGTTCGAAGGAGGGGGCACAGATACGCAGTATTTT. Translated: CASILFEGGGTDTQYF.

As for this clonotype: Here the CDR3 omits its conserved ending phenylalanine or tryptophan, so a read error is the likely source. The V call is TRBV6-2 or TRBV6-3, the J call TRBJ2-5; D is undetermined. Germline assignment: CDR1 MNHEY and CDR2 SVGEGT. The CDR3 is made up of 11 amino acids. The V end lost 6 bases, the J end lost 7 bases, and 9 bases lay between the germline ends. In nucleotides, the CDR3 is TGTGCCAGCAGCCCCCCGGGGACCCAGTACCTC. Translated, it gives CASSPPGTQYL.

V usage is TRBV6-6 and J usage is TRBJ1-5; D not resolved. V lost 7 bases, J lost 6 bases, and 13 bases lay in between. The CDR3 runs 13 residues. Germline CDR1 reads MNHNY; CDR2 reads SVGAGI (reference sequence). CDR3 sequence: CASNPSWVQPQHF. The DNA of the CDR3 is TGTGCCAGCAATCCCTCATGGGTTCAGCCCCAGCATTTT.

To note about this clonotype: The conserved final phenylalanine or tryptophan is absent from the CDR3, which likely points to a read error. This chain uses TRBV11-3 with TRBJ2-1; no clear D. CDR1 and CDR2 from the germline V gene are SGHNT and YENEEA. The V and J ends lost 5 bases and 0 bases respectively, with 11 bases between them. The CDR3 loop spans 15 amino acids. CDR3 loop: CASSPGSSSYNEQFL. CDR3 sequence (DNA): TGTGCCAGCAGCCCCGGGTCAAGCTCCTACAATGAGCAGTTCCTT.

This clonotype was counted a few times. The chain recombines TRBV7-8 with TRBJ1-6; the match to TRBD1 covers 8 bases. Per germline, CDR1 SGHVS and CDR2 FQNEAQ. V lost 3 bases to trimming and J lost 8 bases; unmatched junction nucleotides: 6. This CDR3 has 15 residues. The CDR3 DNA is TGTGCCAGCAGCTTTACAGGGGGGACCGATTCACCCCTCCACTTT. Amino acids: CASSFTGGTDSPLHF.

The genes are TRBV24-1 and TRBJ2-7, with 8 bases lining up with TRBD1. Germline assignment: CDR1 KGHDR and CDR2 SFDVKD. Trimming removed 4 bases from V and 3 bases from J; junction bases left unmatched: 7. The CDR3 totals 15 residues. The CDR3 sequence: CATSDPGTGHYEQYF. CDR3 coding DNA: TGTGCCACCAGTGACCCCGGGACAGGCCACTACGAGCAGTACTTC.

The chain has TRBV6-5 and TRBJ1-5; TRBD1 agrees at 11 bases. The CDR3 is 14 amino acids. With 6 bases clipped from V and 7 bases from J, the junction kept 5 bases outside the gene matches. Germline V gene data show CDR1 as MNHEY and CDR2 as SVGAGI. The CDR3 reads CASRGTGGEQPQHF. Written as DNA, the CDR3 is TGTGCCAGCAGAGGGACAGGGGGAGAACAGCCCCAGCATTTT.

Note on this clonotype: A much larger clone differs from this one at a single base, so this may be a read error. The chain has TRBV29-1 and TRBJ1-1, with 8 positions matching TRBD1. Germline V CDR1 and CDR2: SQVTM, ANQGSEA. V lost 7 bases, J lost 10 bases, and 17 bases stayed unmatched. The CDR3 covers 14 residues. The chain's CDR3 is CSAELTGGVFGAFF. The CDR3 nucleotides read TGCAGCGCAGAACTAACAGGGGGAGTTTTTGGAGCTTTCTTT.

Note on this clonotype: The junction departs from the called germline gene at one end, perhaps through a read error. The genes are TRBV11-2 and TRBJ2-2, with TRBD2 matching 9 bases. This CDR3 is 14 amino acids long. Germline V gene data show CDR1 as SGHAT and CDR2 as FQNNGV. DNA of the CDR3: TGTGCCAACAGCTTCGCGGGGGGGGCCGGGGAGCTGTTTTTT. The encoded protein is CANSFAGGAGELFF.

To note about this clonotype: This may stem from a read error, because a much larger clone lies one nucleotide away. V is TRBV11-2 and J is TRBJ2-7; the match to TRBD2 covers 7 bases. This CDR3 is 15 amino acids long. V lost 5 bases and J lost 7; bases outside the gene matches: 14. Looked up from germline, CDR1 is SGHAT and CDR2 is FQNNGV. In DNA, the CDR3 is TGTGCCAGCAGCCGGACGATAGCGGGTGATTGGGAGCAGTACTTC. Amino acids: CASSRTIAGDWEQYF.

The chain uses TRBV12-3 or TRBV12-4 and TRBJ2-2; TRBD2 matches at 7 bases. The CDR3 consists of 18 residues. The V and J ends lost 2 bases and 3 bases, in that order; junction bases with no gene match: 12. The CDR3 nucleotides are TGTGCCAGCAGTTTATTGGAGCGAGGGCGGGAGCACACCGGGGAGCTGTTTTTT. The encoded protein is CASSLLERGREHTGELFF.